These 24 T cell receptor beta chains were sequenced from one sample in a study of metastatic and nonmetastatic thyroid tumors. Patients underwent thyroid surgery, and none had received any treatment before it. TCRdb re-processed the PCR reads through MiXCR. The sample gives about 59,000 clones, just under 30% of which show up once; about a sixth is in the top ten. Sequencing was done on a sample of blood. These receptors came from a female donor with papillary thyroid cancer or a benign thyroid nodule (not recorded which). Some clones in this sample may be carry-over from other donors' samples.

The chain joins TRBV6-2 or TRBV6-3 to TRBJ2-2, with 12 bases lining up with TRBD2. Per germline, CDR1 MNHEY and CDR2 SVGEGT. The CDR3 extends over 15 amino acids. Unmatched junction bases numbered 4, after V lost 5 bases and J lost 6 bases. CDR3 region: CASSRTSGNPGELFF. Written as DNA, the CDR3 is TGTGCCAGCAGTAGGACTAGCGGGAATCCCGGGGAGCTGTTTTTT.

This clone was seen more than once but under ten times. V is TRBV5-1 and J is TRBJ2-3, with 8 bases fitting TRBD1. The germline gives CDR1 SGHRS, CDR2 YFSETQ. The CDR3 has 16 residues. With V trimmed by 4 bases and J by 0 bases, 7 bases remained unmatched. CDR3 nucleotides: TGCGCCAGCAGCACCCGGACAGGGACTAGCACAGATACGCAGTATTTT. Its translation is CASSTRTGTSTDTQYF. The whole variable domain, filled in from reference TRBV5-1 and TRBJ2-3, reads KAGVTQTPRYLIKTRGQQVTLSCSPISGHRSVSWYQQTPGQGLQFLFEYFSETQRNKGNFPGRFSGRQFSNSRSEMNVSTLELGDSALYLCASSTRTGTSTDTQYFGPGTRLTVL.

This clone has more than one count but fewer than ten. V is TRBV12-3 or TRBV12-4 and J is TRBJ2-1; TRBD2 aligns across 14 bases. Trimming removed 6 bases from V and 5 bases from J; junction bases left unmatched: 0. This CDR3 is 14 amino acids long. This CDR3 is CASRTSGRDNEQFF. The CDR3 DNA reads TGTGCCAGCAGGACTAGCGGGAGGGACAATGAGCAGTTCTTC.

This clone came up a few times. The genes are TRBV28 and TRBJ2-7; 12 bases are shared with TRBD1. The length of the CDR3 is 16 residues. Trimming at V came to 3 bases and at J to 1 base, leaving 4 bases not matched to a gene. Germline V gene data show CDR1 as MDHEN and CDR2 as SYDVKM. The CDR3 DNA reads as TGTGCCAGCAGTTTTTCGGGACAGGGGGCATCCTACGAGCAGTACTTC. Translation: CASSFSGQGASYEQYF.

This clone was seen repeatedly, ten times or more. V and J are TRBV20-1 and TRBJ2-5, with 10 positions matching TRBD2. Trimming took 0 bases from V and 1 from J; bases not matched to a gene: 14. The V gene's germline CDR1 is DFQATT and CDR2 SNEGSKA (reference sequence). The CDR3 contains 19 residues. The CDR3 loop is CSARDWWGAGGQGQETQYF. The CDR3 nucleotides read TGCAGTGCTAGAGATTGGTGGGGAGCGGGGGGGCAAGGCCAAGAGACCCAGTACTTC.

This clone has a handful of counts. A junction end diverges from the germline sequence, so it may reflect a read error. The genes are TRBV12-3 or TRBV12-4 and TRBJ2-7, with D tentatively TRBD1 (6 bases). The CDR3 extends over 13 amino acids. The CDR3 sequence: CASRLGQFNEQYF. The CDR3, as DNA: TGTGCCAGCAGGTTAGGACAGTTCAACGAGCAGTACTTC.

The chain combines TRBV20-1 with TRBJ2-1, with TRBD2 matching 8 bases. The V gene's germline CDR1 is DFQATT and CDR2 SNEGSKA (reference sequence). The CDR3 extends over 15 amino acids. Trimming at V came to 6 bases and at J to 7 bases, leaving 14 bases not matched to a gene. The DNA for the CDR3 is TGCAGTGCGGCTCCCGGGGGGGGGACCGGGAATGAGCAGTTCTTC. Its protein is CSAAPGGGTGNEQFF.

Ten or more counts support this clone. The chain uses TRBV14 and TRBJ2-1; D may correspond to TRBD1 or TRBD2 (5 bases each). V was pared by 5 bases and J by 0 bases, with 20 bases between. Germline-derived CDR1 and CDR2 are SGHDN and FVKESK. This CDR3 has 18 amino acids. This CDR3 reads CASSAGPGTQNSYNEQFF. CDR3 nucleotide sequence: TGTGCCAGCAGCGCCGGGCCAGGGACCCAAAACTCCTACAATGAGCAGTTCTTC.

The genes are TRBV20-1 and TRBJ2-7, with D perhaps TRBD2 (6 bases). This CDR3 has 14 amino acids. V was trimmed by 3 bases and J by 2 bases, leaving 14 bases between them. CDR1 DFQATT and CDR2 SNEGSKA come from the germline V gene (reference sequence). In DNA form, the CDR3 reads TGCAGTGCTAGGGAGGGTAGGGGCACCTACGAGCAGTACTTC. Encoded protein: CSAREGRGTYEQYF.

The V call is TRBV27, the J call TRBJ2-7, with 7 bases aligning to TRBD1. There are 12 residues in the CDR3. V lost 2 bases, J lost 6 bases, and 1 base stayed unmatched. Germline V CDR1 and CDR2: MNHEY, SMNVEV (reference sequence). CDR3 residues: CASSLAGGEQYF. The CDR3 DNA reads TGTGCCAGCAGTTTAGCAGGGGGCGAGCAGTACTTC.

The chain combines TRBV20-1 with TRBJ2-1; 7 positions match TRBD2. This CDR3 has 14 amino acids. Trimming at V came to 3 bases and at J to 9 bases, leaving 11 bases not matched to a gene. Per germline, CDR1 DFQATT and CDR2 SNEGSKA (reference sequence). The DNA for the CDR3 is TGCAGTGCTAGGGGCCTTGGACTAGATCGTGAGCAGTTCTTC. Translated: CSARGLGLDREQFF.

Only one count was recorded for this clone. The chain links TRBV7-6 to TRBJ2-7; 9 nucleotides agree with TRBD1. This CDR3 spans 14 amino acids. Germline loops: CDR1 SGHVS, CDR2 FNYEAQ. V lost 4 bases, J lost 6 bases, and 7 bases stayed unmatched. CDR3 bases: TGTGCCAGCAGCTGGGGGACAGGGTCTGGCGAGCAGTACTTC. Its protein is CASSWGTGSGEQYF.

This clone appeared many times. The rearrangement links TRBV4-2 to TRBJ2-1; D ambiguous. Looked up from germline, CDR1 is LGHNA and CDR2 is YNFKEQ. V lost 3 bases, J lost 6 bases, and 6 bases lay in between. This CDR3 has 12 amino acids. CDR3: CASSHTRNEQFF. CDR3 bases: TGTGCCAGCAGCCATACCCGCAATGAGCAGTTCTTC.

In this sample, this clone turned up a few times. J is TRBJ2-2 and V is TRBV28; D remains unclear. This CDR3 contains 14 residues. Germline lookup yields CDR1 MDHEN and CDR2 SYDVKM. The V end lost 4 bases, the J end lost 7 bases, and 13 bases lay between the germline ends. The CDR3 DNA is TGTGCCAGCAGTTACAACCCCGTAGGCGGGGAGCTGTTTTTT. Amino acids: CASSYNPVGGELFF. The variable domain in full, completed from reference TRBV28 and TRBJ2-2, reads DVKVTQSSRYLVKRTGEKVFLECVQDMDHENMFWYRQDPGLGLRLIYFSYDVKMKEKGDIPEGYSVSREKKERFSLILESASTNQTSMYLCASSYNPVGGELFFGEGSRLTVL.

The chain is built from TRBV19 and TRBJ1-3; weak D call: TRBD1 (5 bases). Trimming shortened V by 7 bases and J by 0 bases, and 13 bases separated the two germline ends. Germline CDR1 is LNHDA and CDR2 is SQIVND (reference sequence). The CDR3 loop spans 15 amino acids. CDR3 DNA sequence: TGTGCCAGTACAGAGGGACGCAGCTCTGGAAACACCATATATTTT. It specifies CASTEGRSSGNTIYF.

CDR3 in amino acids: CASSPHRQVSYEQYF. CDR3 nucleotides: TGTGCCAGCAGTCCCCACAGACAGGTCTCCTACGAGCAGTACTTC. The J gene is TRBJ2-7, the V gene TRBV28; D may be TRBD1 (6 bases). V was cut by 5 bases and J by 0 bases, with 14 bases left in between. CDR1 and CDR2 (germline): MDHEN, SYDVKM. The CDR3 is 15 amino acids.

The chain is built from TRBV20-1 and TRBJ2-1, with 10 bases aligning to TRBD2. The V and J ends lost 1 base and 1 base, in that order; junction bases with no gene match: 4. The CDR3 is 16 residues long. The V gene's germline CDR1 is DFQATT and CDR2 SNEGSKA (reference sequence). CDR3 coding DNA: TGCAGTGCTAGAGGGGCTAGCGGGAGATCCTACAATGAGCAGTTCTTC. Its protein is CSARGASGRSYNEQFF.

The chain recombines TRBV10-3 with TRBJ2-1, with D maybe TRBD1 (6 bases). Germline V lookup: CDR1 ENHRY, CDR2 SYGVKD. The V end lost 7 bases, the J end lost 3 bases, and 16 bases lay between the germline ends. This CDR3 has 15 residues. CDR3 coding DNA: TGTGCCATCAAGGGTTTGGGGACAATCTACAATGAGCAGTTCTTC. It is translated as CAIKGLGTIYNEQFF.

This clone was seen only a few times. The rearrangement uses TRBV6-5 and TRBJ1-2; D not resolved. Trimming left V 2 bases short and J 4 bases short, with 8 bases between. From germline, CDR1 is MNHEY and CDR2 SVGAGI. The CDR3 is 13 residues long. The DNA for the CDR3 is TGTGCCAGCAGTTACCCCGGAAGCTATGGCTACACCTTC. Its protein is CASSYPGSYGYTF.

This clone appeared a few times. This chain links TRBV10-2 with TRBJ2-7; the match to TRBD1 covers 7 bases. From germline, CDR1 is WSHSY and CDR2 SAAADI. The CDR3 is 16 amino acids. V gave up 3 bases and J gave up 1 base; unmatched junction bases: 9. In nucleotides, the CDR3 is TGCGCCAGCAGTGATACAGGGGAAGTGGAGTCCTACGAGCAGTACTTC. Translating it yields CASSDTGEVESYEQYF.

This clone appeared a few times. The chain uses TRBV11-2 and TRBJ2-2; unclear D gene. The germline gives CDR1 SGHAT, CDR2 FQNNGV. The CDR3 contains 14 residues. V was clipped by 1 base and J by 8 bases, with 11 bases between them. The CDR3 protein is CASSLGAVLGELFF. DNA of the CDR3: TGTGCCAGCAGCTTAGGGGCAGTGCTAGGGGAGCTGTTTTTT.

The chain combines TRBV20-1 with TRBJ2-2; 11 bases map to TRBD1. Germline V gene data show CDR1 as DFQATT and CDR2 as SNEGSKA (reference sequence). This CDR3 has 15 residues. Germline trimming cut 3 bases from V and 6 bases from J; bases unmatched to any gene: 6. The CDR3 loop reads CSASGQGASAGELFF. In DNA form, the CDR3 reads TGCAGTGCTAGCGGACAGGGGGCGAGTGCCGGGGAGCTGTTTTTT.

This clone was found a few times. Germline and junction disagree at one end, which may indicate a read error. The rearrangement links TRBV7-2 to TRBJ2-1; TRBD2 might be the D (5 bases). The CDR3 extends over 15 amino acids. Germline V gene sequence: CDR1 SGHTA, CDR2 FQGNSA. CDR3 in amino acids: CASSLAYASYNEQFF. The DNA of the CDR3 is TGTGCCAGCAGCCTAGCATATGCTTCCTACAATGAGCAGTTCTTC.

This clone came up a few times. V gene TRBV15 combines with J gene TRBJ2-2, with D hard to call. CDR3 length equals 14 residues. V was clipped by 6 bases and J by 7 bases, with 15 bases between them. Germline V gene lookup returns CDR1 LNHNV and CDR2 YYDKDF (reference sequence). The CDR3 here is CATRGGQFVGELFF. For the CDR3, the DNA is TGTGCCACCAGGGGTGGGCAGTTCGTCGGGGAGCTGTTTTTT.